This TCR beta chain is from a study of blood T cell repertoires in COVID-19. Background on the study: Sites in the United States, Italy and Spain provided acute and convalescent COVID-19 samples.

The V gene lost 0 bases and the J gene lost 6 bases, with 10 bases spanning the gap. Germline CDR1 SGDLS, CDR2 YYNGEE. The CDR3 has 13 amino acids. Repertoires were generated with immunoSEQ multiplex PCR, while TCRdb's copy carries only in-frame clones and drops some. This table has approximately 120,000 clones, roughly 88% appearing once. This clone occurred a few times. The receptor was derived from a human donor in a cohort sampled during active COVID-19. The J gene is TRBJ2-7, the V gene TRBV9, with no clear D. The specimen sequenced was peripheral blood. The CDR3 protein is CASSVENSREQYF. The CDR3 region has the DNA TGTGCCAGCAGCGTAGAGAATAGCCGCGAGCAGTACTTC.